The clone carrying this TCR beta chain was found many times. Its specificity is unknown. The source of the sample is a study of T cells in Graves' hyperthyroidism and ophthalmopathy. Thyroid ultrasound and orbital computed tomography, with clinical symptoms and serum thyroxine and TRAb, informed diagnoses. Researchers took RNA transcripts and amplified the TCR beta CDR3 regions from them. TCR CDR3 underwent first-round RT-PCR with the HTBI primer set. TCRdb itself ran the multiplex PCR reads through MiXCR, one entry per CDR3 protein. This table holds about 500,000 distinct CDR3 sequences, around 43% found once. Study-wide findings and caveats: Stable hyperthyroidism and ophthalmopathy were separated using 13 V-J signatures. In the blood, most expanded thyroid clonotypes above 0.001 appeared as well.

Germline loops: CDR1 SGHTA, CDR2 FQGNSA. The CDR3 loop spans 16 amino acids. With V trimmed by 5 bases and J by 0 bases, 9 bases remained unmatched. The chain is built from TRBV7-2 and TRBJ1-1; 7 bases agree with TRBD1. The source material was peripheral blood or thyroid tissue (not recorded which). This sequence originates from an adult woman with Graves' disease, either hyperthyroidism or ophthalmopathy (not recorded which). DNA of the CDR3: TGTGCCAGCAGCCAAAAACAGGGGTTGGTGAACACTGAAGCTTTCTTT. Encoded protein: CASSQKQGLVNTEAFF.